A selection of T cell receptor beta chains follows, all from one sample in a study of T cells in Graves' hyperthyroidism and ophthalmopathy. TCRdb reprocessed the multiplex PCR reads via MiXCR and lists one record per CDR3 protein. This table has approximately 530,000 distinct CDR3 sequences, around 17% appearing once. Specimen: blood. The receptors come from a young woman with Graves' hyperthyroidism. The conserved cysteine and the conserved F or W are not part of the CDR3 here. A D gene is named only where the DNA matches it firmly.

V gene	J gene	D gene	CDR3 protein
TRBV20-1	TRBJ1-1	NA	SAYRDTSLWAF
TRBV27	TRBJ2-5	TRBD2	ASSPFLTSGREETQY
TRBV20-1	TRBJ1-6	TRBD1	SARKATGADNSPLH
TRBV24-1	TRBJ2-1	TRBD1	ATSDRDRGTNEQF
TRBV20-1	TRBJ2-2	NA	SAKQGTHTGELF
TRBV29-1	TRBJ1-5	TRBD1	SVPTGQGRGLDQPQH
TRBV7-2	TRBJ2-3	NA	ASRPPGGGTGTQY
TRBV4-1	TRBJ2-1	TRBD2	ASSQDWGGIARKTHNEQF
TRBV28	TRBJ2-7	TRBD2	ASSLDFGGGYEQY
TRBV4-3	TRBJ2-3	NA	ASSLYPLSGEDTQY
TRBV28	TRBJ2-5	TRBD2	ASSPLAGAETQY
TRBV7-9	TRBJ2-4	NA	ASSLGIDKNIQY
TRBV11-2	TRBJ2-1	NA	ASGGDSVSYNEQF
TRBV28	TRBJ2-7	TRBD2	ASSGGRRGGYEQY
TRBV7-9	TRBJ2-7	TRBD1	ASSGFRTGGVYEQY
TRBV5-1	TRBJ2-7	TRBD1	ASSLVPGQGSEQY
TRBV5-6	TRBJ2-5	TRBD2	ASSSVAGEVLGYETQY
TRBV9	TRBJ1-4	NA	ASSDPRDEKLF